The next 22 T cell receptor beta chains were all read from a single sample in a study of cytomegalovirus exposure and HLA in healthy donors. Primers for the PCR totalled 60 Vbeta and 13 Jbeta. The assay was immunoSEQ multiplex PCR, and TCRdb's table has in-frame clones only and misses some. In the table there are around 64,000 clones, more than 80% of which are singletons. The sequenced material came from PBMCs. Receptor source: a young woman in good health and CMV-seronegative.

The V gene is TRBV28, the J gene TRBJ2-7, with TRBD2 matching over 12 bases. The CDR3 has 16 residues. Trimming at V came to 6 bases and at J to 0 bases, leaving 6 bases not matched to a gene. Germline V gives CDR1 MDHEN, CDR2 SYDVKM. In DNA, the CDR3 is TGTGCCAGCAGGACCCGACTAGCGGGAGACTCCTACGAGCAGTACTTC. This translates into CASRTRLAGDSYEQYF. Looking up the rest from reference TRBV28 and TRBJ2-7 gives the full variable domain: DVKVTQSSRYLVKRTGEKVFLECVQDMDHENMFWYRQDPGLGLRLIYFSYDVKMKEKGDIPEGYSVSREKKERFSLILESASTNQTSMYLCASRTRLAGDSYEQYFGPGTRLTVT.

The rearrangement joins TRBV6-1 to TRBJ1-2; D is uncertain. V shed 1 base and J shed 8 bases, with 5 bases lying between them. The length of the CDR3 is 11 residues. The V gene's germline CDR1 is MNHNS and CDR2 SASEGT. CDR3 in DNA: TGTGCCAGCAGTGAAGGGAGGGGCTACACCTTC. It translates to CASSEGRGYTF.

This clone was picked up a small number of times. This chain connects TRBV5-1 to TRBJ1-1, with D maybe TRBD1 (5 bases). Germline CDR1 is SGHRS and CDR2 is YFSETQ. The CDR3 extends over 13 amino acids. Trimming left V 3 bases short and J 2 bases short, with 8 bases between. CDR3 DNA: TGCGCCAGCAGCTCGGGGGATAACACTGAAGCTTTCTTT. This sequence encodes CASSSGDNTEAFF.

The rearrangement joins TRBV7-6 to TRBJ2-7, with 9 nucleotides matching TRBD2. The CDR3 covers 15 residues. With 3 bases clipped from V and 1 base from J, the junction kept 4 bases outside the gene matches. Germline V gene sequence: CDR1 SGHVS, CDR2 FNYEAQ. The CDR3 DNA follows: TGTGCCAGCAGCTTGGCAGCGGGAGGATCCTACGAGCAGTACTTC. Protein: CASSLAAGGSYEQYF.

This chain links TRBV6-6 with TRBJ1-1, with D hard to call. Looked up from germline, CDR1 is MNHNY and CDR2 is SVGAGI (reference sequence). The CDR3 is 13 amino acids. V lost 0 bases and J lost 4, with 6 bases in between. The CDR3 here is CASSYSAGTEAFF. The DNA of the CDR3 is TGTGCCAGCAGTTACTCCGCAGGCACTGAAGCTTTCTTT.

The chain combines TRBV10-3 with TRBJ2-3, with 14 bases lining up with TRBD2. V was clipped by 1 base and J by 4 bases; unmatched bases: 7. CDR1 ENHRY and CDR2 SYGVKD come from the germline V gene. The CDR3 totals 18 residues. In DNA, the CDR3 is TGTGCCATCAGTGAGTATGGAGGGACTAGCGGGGGCCCAGATACGCAGTATTTT. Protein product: CAISEYGGTSGGPDTQYF.

The CDR3 region has the DNA TGCGCCAGCAGCTTTGGGGGGACTAGCGGGAGCAGGGAGACCCAGTACTTC. Protein sequence: CASSFGGTSGSRETQYF. This chain connects TRBV5-1 to TRBJ2-5, with 14 bases matching TRBD2. The CDR3 sequence is 17 residues long. The J segment lost 5 bases and the V segment lost 2 bases, leaving 8 bases of the junction unmatched. CDR1 is SGHRS and CDR2 is YFSETQ in the germline V gene.

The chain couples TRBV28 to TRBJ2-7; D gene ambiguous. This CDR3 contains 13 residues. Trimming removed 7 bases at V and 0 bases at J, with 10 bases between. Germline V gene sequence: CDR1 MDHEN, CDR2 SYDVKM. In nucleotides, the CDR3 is TGTGCCAGCAACACCTTCAGCTCCTACGAGCAGTACTTC. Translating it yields CASNTFSSYEQYF.

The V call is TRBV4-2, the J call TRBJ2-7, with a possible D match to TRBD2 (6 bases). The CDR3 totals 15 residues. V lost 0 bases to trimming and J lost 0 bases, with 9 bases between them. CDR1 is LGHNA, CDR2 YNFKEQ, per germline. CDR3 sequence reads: CASSQDWDSSYEQYF. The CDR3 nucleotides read TGTGCCAGCAGCCAAGATTGGGACTCCTCCTACGAGCAGTACTTC.

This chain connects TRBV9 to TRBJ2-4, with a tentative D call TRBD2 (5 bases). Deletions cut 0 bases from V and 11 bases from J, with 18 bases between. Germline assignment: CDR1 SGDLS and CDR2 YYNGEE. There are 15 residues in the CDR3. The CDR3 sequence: CASSVAPVRGSFQYF. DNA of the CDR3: TGTGCCAGCAGCGTAGCCCCAGTTCGGGGATCTTTTCAGTACTTC.

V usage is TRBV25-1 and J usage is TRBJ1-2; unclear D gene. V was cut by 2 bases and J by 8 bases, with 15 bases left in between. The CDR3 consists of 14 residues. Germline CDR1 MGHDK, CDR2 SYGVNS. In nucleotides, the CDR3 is TGTGCCAGCAGTGAACCCAGTAACCTGATGGGCTACACCTTC. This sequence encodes CASSEPSNLMGYTF.

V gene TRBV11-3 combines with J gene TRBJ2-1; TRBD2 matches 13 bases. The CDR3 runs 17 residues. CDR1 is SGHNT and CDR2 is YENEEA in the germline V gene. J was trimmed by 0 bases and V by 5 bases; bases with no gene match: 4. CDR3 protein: CASSLGLAGVSYNEQFF. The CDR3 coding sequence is TGTGCCAGCAGCCTCGGACTAGCGGGAGTCTCCTACAATGAGCAGTTCTTC.

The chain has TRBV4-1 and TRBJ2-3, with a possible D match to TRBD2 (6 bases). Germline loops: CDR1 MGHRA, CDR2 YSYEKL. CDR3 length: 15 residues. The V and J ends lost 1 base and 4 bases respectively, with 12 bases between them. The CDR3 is CASSQVGSSADTQYF. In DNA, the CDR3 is TGCGCCAGCAGCCAAGTCGGGAGTAGCGCAGATACGCAGTATTTT.

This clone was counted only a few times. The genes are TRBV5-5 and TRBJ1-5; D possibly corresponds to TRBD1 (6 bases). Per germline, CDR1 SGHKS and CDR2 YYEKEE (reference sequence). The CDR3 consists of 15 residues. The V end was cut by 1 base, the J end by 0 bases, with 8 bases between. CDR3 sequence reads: CASSLTGFSNQPQHF. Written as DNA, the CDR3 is TGTGCCAGCAGCTTGACAGGGTTTAGCAATCAGCCCCAGCATTTT.

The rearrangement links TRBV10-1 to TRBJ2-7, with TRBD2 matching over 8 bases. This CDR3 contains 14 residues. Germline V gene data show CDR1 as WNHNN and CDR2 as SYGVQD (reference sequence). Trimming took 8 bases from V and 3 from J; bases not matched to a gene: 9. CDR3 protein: CASSVGSGSYEQYF. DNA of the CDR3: TGCGCCAGCTCCGTCGGGAGCGGGAGCTACGAGCAGTACTTC.

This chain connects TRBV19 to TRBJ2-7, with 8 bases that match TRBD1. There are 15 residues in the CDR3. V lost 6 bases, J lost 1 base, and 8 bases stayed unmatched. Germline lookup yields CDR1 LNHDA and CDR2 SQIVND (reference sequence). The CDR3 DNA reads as TGTGCCAGTAGGGACAGGGCCCTTCCTTCCTACGAGCAGTACTTC. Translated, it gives CASRDRALPSYEQYF.

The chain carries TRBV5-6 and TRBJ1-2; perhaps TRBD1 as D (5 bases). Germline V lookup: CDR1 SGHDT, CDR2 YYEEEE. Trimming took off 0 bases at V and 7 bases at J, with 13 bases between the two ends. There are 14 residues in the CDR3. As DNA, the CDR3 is TGTGCCAGCAGCTTGGAAACAGGCCCTTTTGGCTACACCTTC. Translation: CASSLETGPFGYTF.

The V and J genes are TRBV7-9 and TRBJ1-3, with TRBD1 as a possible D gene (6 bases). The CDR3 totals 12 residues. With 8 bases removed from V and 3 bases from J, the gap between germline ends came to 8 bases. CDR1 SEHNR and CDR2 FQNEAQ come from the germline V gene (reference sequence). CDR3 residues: CASGTFGNTIYF. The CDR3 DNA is TGTGCCAGCGGGACATTTGGAAACACCATATATTTT.

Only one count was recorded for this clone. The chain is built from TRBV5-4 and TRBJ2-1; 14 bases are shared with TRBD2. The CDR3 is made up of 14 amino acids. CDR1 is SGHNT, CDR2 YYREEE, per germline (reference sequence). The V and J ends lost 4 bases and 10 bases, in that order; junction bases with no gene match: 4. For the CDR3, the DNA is TGTGCCAGCAGCCCGGGACTAGCGGGAGAGGAGCAGTTCTTC. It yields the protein CASSPGLAGEEQFF.

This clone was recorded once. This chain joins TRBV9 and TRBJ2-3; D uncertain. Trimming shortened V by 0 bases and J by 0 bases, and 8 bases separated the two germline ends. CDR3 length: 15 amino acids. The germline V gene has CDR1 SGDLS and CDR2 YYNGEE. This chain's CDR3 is CASSVAGYSTDTQYF. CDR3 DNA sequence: TGTGCCAGCAGCGTAGCGGGTTATAGCACAGATACGCAGTATTTT.

This chain's CDR3 is CASSTGAGGGQTQYF. CDR3 nucleotides: TGTGCCAGCAGCACAGGGGCGGGAGGAGGGCAGACCCAGTACTTC. V gene TRBV5-6 combines with J gene TRBJ2-5; D is perhaps TRBD2 (8 bases). Trimming pared 4 bases from V and 6 bases from J, leaving 19 bases between. Germline CDR1 reads SGHDT; CDR2 reads YYEEEE. The CDR3 consists of 15 residues.

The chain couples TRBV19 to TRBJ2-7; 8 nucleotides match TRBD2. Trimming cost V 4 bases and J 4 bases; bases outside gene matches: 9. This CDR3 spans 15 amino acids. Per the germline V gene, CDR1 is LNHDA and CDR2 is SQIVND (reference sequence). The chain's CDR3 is CASSTLGAGGYEQYF. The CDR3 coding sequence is TGTGCCAGTAGTACCCTCGGTGCGGGAGGTTACGAGCAGTACTTC.